This TCR beta chain was documented in a study of cytomegalovirus exposure and HLA in healthy donors. PCR primers comprised 60 Vbeta and 13 Jbeta primers. Profiling relied on immunoSEQ multiplex PCR, and the TCRdb table lists in-frame clones only, not all of them. The sample shows approximately 90,000 clones, roughly 76% of them seen only once. This CDR3 contains 13 residues. The germline V and J ends were trimmed by 6 bases and 4 bases, with 13 bases remaining between them. Germline V gene data show CDR1 as GTSNPN and CDR2 as SVGIG (reference sequence). The chain recombines TRBV30 with TRBJ1-5; D not resolved. This TCR was recovered from a male donor in good health and CMV-seronegative. Sequencing input: PBMCs. The CDR3 reads CACTGSSNQPQHF. The DNA for the CDR3 is TGTGCCTGCACGGGGTCCTCGAATCAGCCCCAGCATTTT.